Each of the 8 T cell receptor beta chains below was sequenced from the same sample in a study of blood T cells in healthy people across ages. A sample-barcoded 5' primer and a J-beta primer mix were used in a second PCR of about 7 to 11 cycles. TCRdb reprocessed the 5' RACE reads via MiXCR and lists one record per CDR3 protein. The table includes approximately 1,700,000 distinct CDR3 sequences, roughly two fifths detected once. The sample was blood. The receptors were gathered from a human donor in good health.

V usage is TRBV6-1 and J usage is TRBJ2-1; D is possibly TRBD2 (6 bases). The CDR3 consists of 14 residues. CDR1 MNHNS and CDR2 SASEGT come from the germline V gene. The V end lost 5 bases, the J end lost 8 bases, and 16 bases lay between the germline ends. The CDR3 coding sequence is TGTGCCAGCAGTATCCTTTTAACGGGAGATGAGCAGTTCTTC. This encodes CASSILLTGDEQFF.

Comments on this clonotype: This may stem from a read error, because a much larger clone lies one nucleotide away. The gene calls are TRBV20-1 and TRBJ2-4; D remains ambiguous. The J call may be mistaken, given a closer DNA end match to TRBJ2-7. Germline CDR1 and CDR2: DFQATT and SNEGSKA (reference sequence). CDR3 size: 9 residues. This CDR3 is CSPTYEQYF. In nucleotides, the CDR3 is TGCAGTCCCACCTACGAGCAGTACTTC.

The V gene is TRBV14, the J gene TRBJ2-6; weak D call: TRBD1 (6 bases). Trimming left V 6 bases short and J 8 bases short, with 14 bases between. Germline values: CDR1 SGHDN, CDR2 FVKESK. CDR3 length: 14 residues. The CDR3, as DNA: TGTGCCAGCAGTCGACAGGTCGGGACCAACGTCCTGACTTTC. This translates into CASSRQVGTNVLTF.

The V gene is TRBV20-1, the J gene TRBJ1-5; unclear D gene. CDR3 size: 13 residues. V lost 6 bases, J lost 5 bases, and 14 bases lay in between. Germline V gives CDR1 DFQATT, CDR2 SNEGSKA (reference sequence). The CDR3 is CSAAKTRHQPQHF. In DNA form, the CDR3 reads TGCAGTGCCGCGAAGACCCGTCATCAGCCCCAGCATTTT.

This chain links TRBV28 with TRBJ2-1; D is unresolved. The CDR3 is made up of 15 amino acids. Germline CDR1 is MDHEN and CDR2 is SYDVKM. V was shortened by 3 bases and J by 9 bases, with 18 bases between the two germline ends. The CDR3 sequence is CASSFYWSRRSEQFF. The CDR3 bases are TGTGCCAGCAGTTTCTACTGGTCCCGTCGGTCTGAGCAGTTCTTC.

This clonotype was observed once. One junction end disagrees with the germline gene, perhaps due to a read error. This chain joins TRBV7-2 and TRBJ1-2; D is unresolved. The CDR3 length is 12 residues. The germline CDR1 and CDR2 sequences are SGHTA and FQGNSA. The CDR3 protein is CVSSLNQYGYTF. The CDR3 DNA is TGTGTCAGCAGCTTAAATCAGTATGGCTACACCTTC.

The rearrangement joins TRBV21-1 to TRBJ2-3; the D call in the table, TRBD1, was not verified against the DNA. TRBV21-1 constitutes a pseudogene. The CDR3 is 22 amino acids. The CDR3 is CASSKNPQRGPNSSTSTDTQYF. The CDR3 DNA reads TGTGCCAGCAGCAAAAATCCTCAGCGGGGGCCCAACTCGTCTACTAGCACAGATACGCAGTATTTT.

Comment on this clonotype: The germline gene is not matched at one end of the junction; a read error may be the cause. The chain uses TRBV7-2 and TRBJ2-3, with TRBD2 matching over 8 bases. Germline V gene lookup returns CDR1 SGHTA and CDR2 FQGNSA. The CDR3 runs 15 residues. CDR3 protein: CASSLGGGFTDTLYF. CDR3 in DNA: TGTGCCAGCAGCTTGGGCGGGGGGTTCACAGATACGCTGTATTTT.